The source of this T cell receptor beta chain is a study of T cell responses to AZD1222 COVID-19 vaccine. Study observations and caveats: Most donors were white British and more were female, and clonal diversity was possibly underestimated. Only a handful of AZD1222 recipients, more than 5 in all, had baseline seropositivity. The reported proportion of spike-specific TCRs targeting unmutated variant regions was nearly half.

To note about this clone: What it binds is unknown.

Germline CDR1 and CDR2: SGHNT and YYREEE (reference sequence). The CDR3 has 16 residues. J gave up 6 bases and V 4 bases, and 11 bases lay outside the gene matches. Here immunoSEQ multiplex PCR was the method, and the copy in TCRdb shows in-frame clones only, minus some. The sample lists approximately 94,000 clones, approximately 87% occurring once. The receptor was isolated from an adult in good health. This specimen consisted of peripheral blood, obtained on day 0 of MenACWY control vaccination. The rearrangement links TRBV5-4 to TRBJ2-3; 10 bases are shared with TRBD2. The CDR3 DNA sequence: TGTGCCAGCAGCCCGCCCCCGAGCGGGGGGGCGGATACGCAGTATTTT. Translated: CASSPPPSGGADTQYF.